The rows below give T cell receptor beta chains drawn from one sample of a study of pediatric ulcerative colitis. Some clones are missing from TCRdb's copy, which holds only in-frame ones; the method was immunoSEQ multiplex PCR. The sample has 54,000 or so clones; around 87% are singletons. What was sequenced was blood. Receptors were obtained from a boy aged 5-17 years who was a control in a study of pediatric ulcerative colitis. The CDR3 runs from the conserved cysteine through the conserved F or W. D genes are given only for firm matches. Rows give clone size only sometimes, using once, few, many, or a class for an expanded clone.

TRBV19	.	.	15	TRBJ1-1	TGTGCCAGTAGTTGGTCAGGAAGGATGAACACTGAAGCTTTCTTT	CASSWSGRMNTEAFF
TRBV27	.	TRBD2	18	TRBJ2-3	TGTGCCAGCAGTCCACTACTTGTATCCGGGACTAGAACAGATACGCAGTATTTT	CASSPLLVSGTRTDTQYF
TRBV5-1	.	TRBD1	12	TRBJ2-7	TGCGCCAGCACCCCGGACAGGTCCGAGCAGTACTTC	CASTPDRSEQYF
TRBV5-1	.	.	12	TRBJ2-5	TGCGCCAGCAGGAGGAGAATGGAGACCCAGTACTTC	CASRRRMETQYF
TRBV9	.	.	14	TRBJ2-7	TGTGCCAGCAGCGAGACTATGGCCCACTACGAGCAGTACTTC	CASSETMAHYEQYF
TRBV2	.	TRBD2	16	TRBJ2-7	TGTGCCAGCAGTGATGGGCGAGGGACTAAATCCTACGAGCAGTACTTC	CASSDGRGTKSYEQYF
TRBV2	few	.	14	TRBJ1-1	TGTGCCAGCAGAGCCTGGAGAGGGGAACTTGAAGCTTTCTTT	CASRAWRGELEAFF
TRBV28	few	TRBD1	14	TRBJ2-2	TGTGCCAGCAGGACAGGGGTGGGCACCGGGGAGCTGTTTTTT	CASRTGVGTGELFF
TRBV5-5	.	.	15	TRBJ1-4	TGTGCCAGCAGCCTCCCGGGGGCAACTAATGAAAAACTGTTTTTT	CASSLPGATNEKLFF
TRBV20-1	.	.	11	TRBJ2-1	TGCAGTGCTAGGAAAGTCAATGAGCAGTTCTTC	CSARKVNEQFF
TRBV6-1	.	.	14	TRBJ2-7	TGTGCCAGCAGTGATTTGAGCAGTTCCTACGAGCAGTACTTC	CASSDLSSSYEQYF
TRBV6-1	.	.	19	TRBJ1-3	TGTGCCAGCAGTGAGAGACCCTCGGGATGGGCCAGCTCTGGAAACACCATATATTTT	CASSERPSGWASSGNTIYF
TRBV28	once	TRBD2	15	TRBJ2-4	TGTGCCAGCAGTTCGGAGGGAGGGGCCAAAAACATTCAGTACTTC	CASSSEGGAKNIQYF
TRBV4-2	.	TRBD1	19	TRBJ1-4	TGTGCCAGCAGCCAAAGAAGACAGGGTGGTTTAGCAACTAATGAAAAACTGTTTTTT	CASSQRRQGGLATNEKLFF
TRBV27	.	.	13	TRBJ2-7	TGTGCCAGCAGTCCAGGGGCAGTGGGCGAGCAGTACTTC	CASSPGAVGEQYF
TRBV5-1	.	TRBD1	19	TRBJ2-6	TGCGCCAGCAGCGCTGAACCGGGACAGGGGGCTTCCGGGGCCAACGTCCTGACTTTC	CASSAEPGQGASGANVLTF
TRBV4-1	few	TRBD1	17	TRBJ1-5	TGCGCCAGCAGCCAAGGTATAGGGGGCATCAGCAATCAGCCCCAGCATTTT	CASSQGIGGISNQPQHF
TRBV9	.	TRBD1	15	TRBJ2-7	TGTGCCAGCAGCGTAGTCAGGGGGCTTCCCCTCGAGCAGTACTTC	CASSVVRGLPLEQYF
TRBV2	.	TRBD1	14	TRBJ1-4	TGTGCCAGCAGGGACAGGTCAACTAATGAAAAACTGTTTTTT	CASRDRSTNEKLFF
TRBV29-1	.	.	13	TRBJ1-1	TGCAGCGTTGTTAGGGCGTGCGGCACTGAAGCTTTCTTT	CSVVRACGTEAFF
TRBV6-1	.	TRBD1	15	TRBJ1-1	TGTGCCGCACAACTACCGGGACAGGGTGTCACTGAAGCTTTCTTT	CAAQLPGQGVTEAFF
TRBV10-3	.	.	11	TRBJ1-1	TGTGCCATCAGTGACTTGGGTGAAGCTTTCTTT	CAISDLGEAFF
TRBV30	.	.	15	TRBJ1-5	TGTGCCTGGAGTACAGGAGACAGGAATGGAGAGCCCCAGCATTTT	CAWSTGDRNGEPQHF
TRBV4-3	.	TRBD2	15	TRBJ2-3	TGCGCCAGCAGCGAAGGACTAGAAAGCACAGATACGCAGTATTTT	CASSEGLESTDTQYF
TRBV23-1	once	TRBD2	19	TRBJ2-5	TGCGCCAGCAGTCAATCGAAGCCAACTTTAGCGGGAGTGGAAGAGACCCAGTACTTC	CASSQSKPTLAGVEETQYF
TRBV14	.	.	14	TRBJ2-7	TGTGCCAGCAGCCAAGATTTAAGCGACTACGAGCAGTACTTC	CASSQDLSDYEQYF
TRBV5-1	few	.	13	TRBJ1-4	TGCGCCAGCAGCGTCCAAACTGATGAAAAACTGTTTTTT	CASSVQTDEKLFF
TRBV4-1	.	.	14	TRBJ1-4	TGCGCCAGCAGCCAAGACCCTGGGAATGAAAAACTGTTTTTT	CASSQDPGNEKLFF
TRBV4-3	once	.	16	TRBJ2-5	TGCGCCAGCAGCCAAGTAATCCGGGGGCGCGGTGAGACCCAGTACTTC	CASSQVIRGRGETQYF
TRBV7-8	.	TRBD1	14	TRBJ2-2	TGTGCCAGCAGCAACAGGGGGCGCAGCGGGGAGCTGTTTTTT	CASSNRGRSGELFF
TRBV28	.	.	16	TRBJ2-3	TGTGCCAGCAGTTCCCCAACTAGGGACCGCACAGATACGCAGTATTTT	CASSSPTRDRTDTQYF
TRBV29-1	once	.	12	TRBJ1-2	TGCAGCGTTTCGACAGCGTTCTATGGCTACACCTTC	CSVSTAFYGYTF
TRBV15	.	.	15	TRBJ1-5	TGTGCCACCAGCAGAGATTGGCAGGGTCTTCAGCCCCAGCATTTT	CATSRDWQGLQPQHF
TRBV28	.	TRBD1	15	TRBJ2-3	TGTGCCAGCCTTAATTACAGGGGCCTCACAGATACGCAGTATTTT	CASLNYRGLTDTQYF
TRBV28	few	.	13	TRBJ1-5	TGTGCCAGCAGAAATAACAGGGATCAGCCCCAGCATTTT	CASRNNRDQPQHF
TRBV29-1	.	.	15	TRBJ2-1	TGCAGCGTAGCGGAGGCCGGAGGTACCTACAATGAGCAGTTCTTC	CSVAEAGGTYNEQFF
TRBV9	.	.	14	TRBJ1-3	TGTGCCAGCAGCGTAGGGGGTGCTGGAAACACCATATATTTT	CASSVGGAGNTIYF
TRBV7-2	.	.	16	TRBJ1-3	TGTGCCAGCAGCTTAGCAAGCCAGAGCTCTGGAAACACCATATATTTT	CASSLASQSSGNTIYF
TRBV5-4	few	TRBD1	16	TRBJ2-6	TGTGCCAGCAGCTACCTTACAGGGGCTGGGGCCAACGTCCTGACTTTC	CASSYLTGAGANVLTF
TRBV28	once	.	16	TRBJ2-7	TGTGCCAGCAGTTTAGGGGGGTGGGACAGAGACTACGAGCAGTACTTC	CASSLGGWDRDYEQYF